Here is one TCR beta chain with its context. The data were taken from a study of control samples from healthy donors and cancer patients. This CDR3 contains 12 residues. The germline V and J ends were trimmed by 0 bases and 9 bases, with 9 bases remaining between them. Per germline, CDR1 SGHDT and CDR2 YYEEEE. Libraries were prepared by immunoSEQ multiplex PCR; TCRdb keeps only in-frame clonotypes and omits some of them. The data contain 150,000 to 200,000 clones, nearly 90% of them singletons. Input material: blood. The clonotype was recovered from a woman in her forties or fifties in good health. The chain links TRBV5-6 to TRBJ1-2; D is unresolved. The CDR3 reads CASSLVGRSYTF. DNA for the CDR3: TGTGCCAGCAGCTTGGTTGGCAGGAGCTACACCTTC.